Listed below are T cell receptor beta chains from one sample, sequenced in a study of OX40 agonist ivuxolimab in advanced cancers. The table came from immunoSEQ multiplex PCR; TCRdb's copy has only in-frame clones and leaves some out. This sample carries approximately 15,000 clones, 75% to 90% of them seen once, and the ten largest clones take nearly 20%. The material sequenced was CD4+ or CD8+ T cells sorted from blood, taken in a trial of the OX40 agonist ivuxolimab. Every receptor here comes from an adult with an advanced solid tumor such as melanoma, head and neck, liver or kidney cancer. CDR3s include the opening cysteine and the closing phenylalanine or tryptophan. Fields, in order: clone size, D gene, J gene, V gene, CDR3 protein, CDR3 DNA. The D gene is left open where the match is weak. Not all rows give a size; the values are once, few, many and, for expanded clones, a class.

>.|.|TRBJ1-5|TRBV7-2
CASSLTNQPQHF
TGTGCCAGCAGCTTAACCAATCAGCCCCAGCATTTT
>.|.|TRBJ1-4|TRBV9
CASSVGRRVEEKLFF
TGTGCCAGCAGCGTAGGACGACGGGTGGAAGAAAAACTGTTTTTT
>.|.|TRBJ2-1|TRBV19
CASSIEASYNEQFF
TGTGCCAGTAGTATAGAAGCGAGTTACAATGAGCAGTTCTTC
>few|TRBD1|TRBJ1-1|TRBV18
CASSPPGTGITEAFF
TGTGCCAGCTCACCACCCGGGACAGGGATTACTGAAGCTTTCTTT
>.|.|TRBJ2-5|TRBV13
CASSLVPGATETQYF
TGTGCCAGCAGCTTAGTTCCGGGGGCTACTGAGACCCAGTACTTC
>few|TRBD2|TRBJ2-1|TRBV10-2
CASSGGLAGAYNEQFF
TGCGCCAGCAGTGGGGGACTAGCGGGAGCCTACAATGAGCAGTTCTTC
>.|TRBD2|TRBJ2-3|TRBV7-3
CASSLTTSGTFVTQYF
TGTGCCAGCAGCTTAACCACTAGCGGGACATTTGTAACGCAGTATTTT
>.|.|TRBJ2-5|TRBV21-1
CASSKDGREETQYF
TGTGCCAGCAGCAAAGATGGCAGGGAAGAGACCCAGTACTTC
>.|.|TRBJ1-2|TRBV28
CASSLHLTSGGYTF
TGTGCCAGCAGTTTGCATCTAACCTCCGGTGGCTACACCTTC
>.|TRBD1|TRBJ2-7|TRBV15
CATTTGQGPQYF
TGTGCCACCACAACGGGACAGGGGCCCCAGTACTTC
>.|TRBD1|TRBJ2-5|TRBV11-1
CASSARQGAVGTQYF
TGTGCCAGCAGCGCCCGACAGGGGGCGGTGGGGACCCAGTACTTC
>once|TRBD2|TRBJ2-2|TRBV28
CASSPQRGRGTGELFF
TGTGCCAGCAGTCCCCAGAGAGGGAGGGGCACCGGGGAGCTGTTTTTT
>few|TRBD2|TRBJ2-7|TRBV27
CASSFIFSGRANEQYF
TGTGCCAGCAGTTTTATTTTCAGCGGGAGGGCCAACGAGCAGTACTTC
>.|TRBD1|TRBJ1-6|TRBV6-1
CASSETGVNSPLHF
TGTGCCAGCAGTGAGACAGGGGTAAATTCACCCCTCCACTTT
>once|.|TRBJ2-7|TRBV28
CASSPGPWEQYF
TGTGCCAGCAGCCCTGGCCCTTGGGAGCAGTACTTC
>.|.|TRBJ1-6|TRBV19
CASRDGGQTSSYNSPLHF
TGTGCCAGTAGAGACGGAGGGCAAACGAGCTCCTATAATTCACCCCTCCACTTT
>.|TRBD2|TRBJ2-3|TRBV19
CASSTQSGRTDTQYF
TGTGCCAGTAGTACTCAGAGCGGGAGAACAGATACGCAGTATTTT
>few|.|TRBJ1-5|TRBV19
CASSPRGFNQPQHF
TGTGCCAGTAGTCCTCGAGGGTTCAATCAGCCCCAGCATTTT
>.|.|TRBJ2-7|TRBV6-6
CATGVVSEQYF
TGTGCCACCGGGGTGGTTAGCGAGCAGTACTTC
>.|.|TRBJ1-4|TRBV2
CASILPDATNEKLFF
TGTGCCAGCATATTACCTGACGCAACTAATGAAAAACTGTTTTTT
>once|.|TRBJ1-5|TRBV11-2
CASSPGTRQPQHF
TGTGCCAGCAGCCCTGGGACACGCCAGCCCCAGCATTTT
>.|.|TRBJ2-4|TRBV20-1
CSASSTGSQYF
TGCAGTGCTAGCTCAACAGGGAGTCAGTACTTC
>.|TRBD1|TRBJ2-1|TRBV18
CASSRRQGSREQFF
TGTGCCAGCTCCCGGAGACAGGGGTCCCGGGAGCAGTTCTTC
>.|.|TRBJ2-2|TRBV14
CASSRRTVSSGSTGELFF
TGTGCCAGCAGCCGACGGACAGTTTCATCGGGTAGCACCGGGGAGCTGTTTTTT
>.|.|TRBJ2-5|TRBV27
CASSLDGWGAQYF
TGTGCCAGCAGTTTAGATGGGTGGGGCGCCCAGTACTTC
>.|TRBD1|TRBJ2-2|TRBV11-1
CASSTSGTGSTGELFF
TGTGCCAGCAGTACCTCCGGGACAGGGTCTACCGGGGAGCTGTTTTTT
>.|.|TRBJ2-5|TRBV7-9
CASSLGTAETQYF
TGTGCCAGCAGCTTAGGGACAGCCGAGACCCAGTACTTC
>.|TRBD2|TRBJ2-7|TRBV4-1
CASSPERERYEQYF
TGCGCCAGCAGCCCCGAGCGGGAGCGCTACGAGCAGTACTTC
>.|TRBD1|TRBJ1-2|TRBV7-9
CASSPPTGRNYGYTF
TGTGCCAGCAGCCCCCCGACAGGGCGAAACTATGGCTACACCTTC
>.|.|TRBJ1-3|TRBV7-9
CASSSVWDGNTIYF
TGTGCCAGCAGCTCCGTCTGGGATGGAAACACCATATATTTT
>.|.|TRBJ2-7|TRBV5-5
CASSFRVSYEQYF
TGTGCCAGCAGCTTCAGGGTATCCTACGAGCAGTACTTC
>.|TRBD1|TRBJ2-7|TRBV27
CASSPRTGGEQYF
TGTGCCAGCAGTCCCCGGACAGGGGGCGAGCAGTACTTC
>.|.|TRBJ1-1|TRBV27
CASSLLQGEAFF
TGTGCCAGCAGTCTCCTACAGGGAGAAGCTTTCTTT
>.|.|TRBJ2-7|TRBV11-2
CASSYIGGAGEQYF
TGTGCCAGCAGCTATATTGGGGGGGCGGGCGAGCAGTACTTC
>.|TRBD2|TRBJ2-1|TRBV9
CASMAGGLVNEQFF
TGTGCCAGCATGGCGGGAGGGCTTGTCAATGAGCAGTTCTTC
>.|TRBD2|TRBJ2-5|TRBV6-6
CASSHPPGLADVTQYF
TGTGCCAGCAGTCACCCGCCGGGACTAGCGGACGTGACCCAGTACTTC
>.|TRBD2|TRBJ2-5|TRBV7-3
CASSISSGSVTQYF
TGTGCCAGCAGCATAAGTAGCGGGAGTGTGACCCAGTACTTC
>.|.|TRBJ1-5|TRBV11-2
CASSATQSNQPQHF
TGTGCCAGCAGCGCCACACAAAGCAATCAGCCCCAGCATTTT
>.|.|TRBJ1-5|TRBV2
CAGCRDINQPQHF
TGTGCCGGCTGCCGGGACATAAATCAGCCCCAGCATTTT
>.|.|TRBJ1-5|TRBV6-1
CASKGVNNQPQHF
TGTGCCAGCAAGGGGGTGAACAATCAGCCCCAGCATTTT
>.|.|TRBJ1-1|TRBV2
CASSVQTEAFF
TGTGCCAGCAGTGTTCAAACTGAAGCTTTCTTT
>.|.|TRBJ2-7|TRBV4-2
CASSQDVGAYSYEQYF
TGTGCCAGCAGCCAAGACGTAGGGGCCTACTCCTACGAGCAGTACTTC
>once|.|TRBJ1-5|TRBV4-1
CASSQAMTAASNQPQHF
TGCGCCAGCAGCCAAGCAATGACTGCAGCTAGCAATCAGCCCCAGCATTTT
>.|TRBD1|TRBJ2-1|TRBV19
CASRGGGLNYNEQFF
TGTGCCAGTAGAGGGGGCGGCCTGAATTACAATGAGCAGTTCTTC
>.|TRBD2|TRBJ2-3|TRBV7-8
CASSLGTGGITDTQYF
TGTGCCAGCAGCTTAGGTACGGGAGGTATTACAGATACGCAGTATTTT
>.|.|TRBJ1-6|TRBV5-4
CASSLQGPVDSPLHF
TGTGCCAGCAGCTTGCAGGGCCCGGTCGATTCACCCCTCCACTTT
>.|TRBD2|TRBJ2-3|TRBV4-1
CASSQQGLAGSTDTQYF
TGCGCCAGCAGCCAACAGGGACTAGCGGGAAGCACAGATACGCAGTATTTT
>.|.|TRBJ2-1|TRBV6-5
CASSFGRGAPGEQFF
TGTGCCAGCAGTTTCGGCAGGGGTGCCCCGGGGGAGCAGTTCTTC
>.|TRBD2|TRBJ2-2|TRBV7-8
CASSPPSGSSGELFF
TGTGCCAGCAGCCCACCTAGCGGATCAAGCGGGGAGCTGTTTTTT